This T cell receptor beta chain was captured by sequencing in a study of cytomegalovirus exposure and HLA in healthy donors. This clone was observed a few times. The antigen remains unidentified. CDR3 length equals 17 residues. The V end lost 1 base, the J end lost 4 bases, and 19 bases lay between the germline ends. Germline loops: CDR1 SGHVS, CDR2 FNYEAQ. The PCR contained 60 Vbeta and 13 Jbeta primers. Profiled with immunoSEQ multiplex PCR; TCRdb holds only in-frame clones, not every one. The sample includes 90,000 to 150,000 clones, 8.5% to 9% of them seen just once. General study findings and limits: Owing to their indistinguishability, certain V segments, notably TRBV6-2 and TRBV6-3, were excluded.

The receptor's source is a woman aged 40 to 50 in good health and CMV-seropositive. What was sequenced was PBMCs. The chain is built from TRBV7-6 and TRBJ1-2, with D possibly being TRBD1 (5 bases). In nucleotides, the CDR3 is TGTGCCAGCAGCTTAGGGGGCCAGGTGGGGTTCGGCTATGGCTACACCTTC. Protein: CASSLGGQVGFGYGYTF. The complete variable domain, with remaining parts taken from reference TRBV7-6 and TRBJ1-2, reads GAGVSQSPRYKVTKRGQDVALRCDPISGHVSLYWYRQALGQGPEFLTYFNYEAQQDKSGLPNDRFSAERPEGSISTLTIQRTEQRDSAMYRCASSLGGQVGFGYGYTFGSGTRLTVV.